This entry lists 32 T cell receptor beta chains sequenced from one sample in a study of beta chain features in type 1 diabetes. The investigators reverse transcribed all of the isolated RNA, so they sequenced expressed TCRB transcripts. The assay was immunoSEQ multiplex PCR, and TCRdb's table has in-frame clones only and misses some. The sample yields roughly 500,000 clones, approximately 10% seen once. Sequencing was carried out using naive CD4+ T cells from blood. These receptors were collected from a woman younger than 35 in good health.

This clone was counted between two and nine times. V and J are TRBV7-2 and TRBJ2-5, with a weak D call TRBD2 (6 bases). The CDR3 has 14 amino acids. In germline, CDR1 is SGHTA, CDR2 FQGNSA. Trimming took 5 bases from V and 5 from J, leaving 15 bases between them. This CDR3 is CASSPYTGGETQYF. Here the CDR3 DNA reads TGTGCCAGCAGCCCTTACACAGGAGGGGAGACCCAGTACTTC. The variable domain in full, with the rest retrieved from reference TRBV7-2 and TRBJ2-5, is GAGVSQSPSNKVTEKGKDVELRCDPISGHTALYWYRQSLGQGLEFLIYFQGNSAPDKSGLPSDRFSAERTGGSVSTLTIQRTQQEDSAVYLCASSPYTGGETQYFGPGTRLLVL.

This chain's CDR3 is CSVERRGGGEQYF. CDR3 DNA sequence: TGCAGCGTTGAGCGCCGAGGTGGCGGGGAGCAGTACTTC. The genes are TRBV29-1 and TRBJ2-7, with D tentatively TRBD2 (5 bases). CDR1 is SQVTM and CDR2 is ANQGSEA in the germline V gene. The CDR3 has 13 amino acids. The germline V and J ends were trimmed by 3 bases and 7 bases, with 16 bases remaining between them.

There are a few counts of this clone. The V call is TRBV14, the J call TRBJ1-2; D might be TRBD1 (6 bases). V dropped 1 base and J dropped 6 bases, with 12 bases sitting between them. There are 14 residues in the CDR3. In germline, CDR1 is SGHDN, CDR2 FVKESK. The CDR3 DNA follows: TGTGCCAGCAGCCAAGTTGGGGGGGCGGATGGCTACACCTTC. Its translation is CASSQVGGADGYTF.

This clone was detected a few times. The chain employs TRBV4-3 and TRBJ1-6; D uncertain. The germline CDR1 and CDR2 sequences are LGHNA and YSLEER. The ends were cut back, 4 bases at V and 10 bases at J, with 14 bases in the middle. The CDR3 contains 14 residues. The DNA of the CDR3 is TGCGCCAGCAGCCCATTGAAGGGCCGGTCACCCCTCCACTTT. Translating gives CASSPLKGRSPLHF.

The chain joins TRBV7-2 to TRBJ2-1, with D possibly being TRBD2 (6 bases). Germline assignment: CDR1 SGHTA and CDR2 FQGNSA. The V and J ends lost 5 bases and 3 bases respectively, with 14 bases between them. The CDR3 runs 15 residues. The CDR3: CASSPRGSGYNEQFF. The CDR3 bases are TGTGCCAGCAGCCCCCGAGGTAGCGGCTACAATGAGCAGTTCTTC.

The CDR3 reads CASSLGGDEQFF. The CDR3 DNA reads as TGTGCCAGCAGCTTAGGCGGGGATGAGCAGTTCTTC. The rearrangement joins TRBV11-2 to TRBJ2-1, with a tentative D call TRBD2 (6 bases). Germline V gene lookup returns CDR1 SGHAT and CDR2 FQNNGV. V lost 1 base to trimming and J lost 8 bases, with 6 bases between them. The CDR3 consists of 12 residues.

The chain is built from TRBV5-1 and TRBJ2-3; 12 bases align to TRBD2. From germline, CDR1 is SGHRS and CDR2 YFSETQ. The V segment lost 4 bases and the J segment 7 bases; nucleotides outside the gene matches: 7. This CDR3 spans 15 amino acids. The CDR3 spells CASSPAGTSGHTQYF. The DNA of the CDR3 is TGCGCCAGCAGCCCGGCCGGGACTAGCGGGCATACGCAGTATTTT. The variable domain in full, with the rest retrieved from reference TRBV5-1 and TRBJ2-3, is KAGVTQTPRYLIKTRGQQVTLSCSPISGHRSVSWYQQTPGQGLQFLFEYFSETQRNKGNFPGRFSGRQFSNSRSEMNVSTLELGDSALYLCASSPAGTSGHTQYFGPGTRLTVL.

The V call is TRBV28, the J call TRBJ2-4; D is uncertain. There are 16 residues in the CDR3. Germline assignment: CDR1 MDHEN and CDR2 SYDVKM. V lost 3 bases and J lost 1, with 13 bases in between. CDR3 protein: CASSFVSPWAKNIQYF. The CDR3 bases are TGTGCCAGCAGTTTTGTCAGCCCCTGGGCCAAAAACATTCAGTACTTC.

This clone has more than one count but fewer than ten. This rearrangement joins TRBV28 to TRBJ2-1; D is unclear. Germline assignment: CDR1 MDHEN and CDR2 SYDVKM. The CDR3 extends over 11 amino acids. Trimming took 6 bases from V and 7 from J, leaving 7 bases between them. The CDR3, as DNA: TGTGCCAGCAGCCGGCAGAATGAGCAGTTCTTC. Its translation: CASSRQNEQFF.

The chain links TRBV6-5 to TRBJ2-1; D possibly matches TRBD1 or TRBD2 (5 bases each). Per the germline V gene, CDR1 is MNHEY and CDR2 is SVGAGI. With 2 bases removed from V and 2 bases from J, the gap between germline ends came to 10 bases. The CDR3 has 15 residues. The CDR3 protein is CASSYRDGTYNEQFF. The CDR3 DNA follows: TGTGCCAGCAGTTACAGGGACGGGACCTACAATGAGCAGTTCTTC.

This clone was recorded a few times. This sequence joins TRBV18 and TRBJ2-1; D not resolved. CDR3 length: 11 amino acids. Germline V CDR1 and CDR2: KGHSH, LQKENI. V lost 5 bases and J 7 bases, leaving 6 bases between the germline ends. CDR3 in amino acids: CASSTRNEQFF. CDR3 nucleotides: TGTGCCAGCTCAACACGTAATGAGCAGTTCTTC.

The chain employs TRBV7-9 and TRBJ2-3; D is unclear. The germline V gene has CDR1 SEHNR and CDR2 FQNEAQ (reference sequence). The CDR3 consists of 16 residues. Trimming removed 1 base at V and 8 bases at J, with 19 bases between. DNA of the CDR3: TGTGCCAGCAGCTTAGAGGTGAAGGCCCCACACGGTACGCAGTATTTT. Its protein product is CASSLEVKAPHGTQYF.

The CDR3 region has the DNA TGTGCCAGCAGCTTGTTTCAGGCCTCTGGGGCCAACGTCCTGACTTTC. It specifies CASSLFQASGANVLTF. The gene calls are TRBV9 and TRBJ2-6; D is uncertain. Germline-derived CDR1 and CDR2 are SGDLS and YYNGEE. With 4 bases removed from V and 0 bases from J, the gap between germline ends came to 11 bases. This CDR3 is 16 amino acids long.

The rearrangement links TRBV5-6 to TRBJ2-3, with 8 bases that match TRBD2. With 4 bases clipped from V and 5 bases from J, the junction kept 9 bases outside the gene matches. From germline, CDR1 is SGHDT and CDR2 YYEEEE. The length of the CDR3 is 15 residues. The CDR3 is CASSPIAGTGDTQYF. The CDR3 DNA is TGTGCCAGCAGCCCTATAGCGGGAACCGGAGATACGCAGTATTTT.

Concerning this clone itself: The junction differs from germline at one of its ends, possibly a read error. This chain uses TRBV2 with TRBJ2-5, with D possibly TRBD1 on 7 matching bases. There are 14 residues in the CDR3. CDR1 is SNHLY and CDR2 is FYNNEI in the germline V gene. For the CDR3, the DNA is TGTGCCAGCAGTAAAGCAGGGGGGAGGCAGACCCAGTACTTC. Its translation: CASSKAGGRQTQYF.

This clone was found many times. The chain combines TRBV7-9 with TRBJ2-7; tentative D call: TRBD2 (5 bases). Germline loops: CDR1 SEHNR, CDR2 FQNEAQ (reference sequence). V shed 5 bases and J shed 7 bases, with 12 bases lying between them. The CDR3 loop spans 12 amino acids. The CDR3 reads CASSPGSGEQYV. Written as DNA, the CDR3 is TGTGCCAGCAGCCCCGGATCGGGAGAGCAGTACGTC.

This clone was detected a few times. The chain's CDR3 is CASSEEDTQYF. CDR3 coding DNA: TGTGCCAGCAGTGAAGAAGATACGCAGTATTTT. The V call is TRBV2, the J call TRBJ2-3; D gene uncertain. The CDR3 is made up of 11 amino acids. Trimming stripped 1 base from V and 5 bases from J, with 1 base between. Germline V gene data show CDR1 as SNHLY and CDR2 as FYNNEI.

This clone has just a few counts. The chain is built from TRBV11-2 and TRBJ2-6, with a tentative D call TRBD2 (6 bases). This CDR3 comprises 17 residues. The ends were cut back, 3 bases at V and 10 bases at J, with 22 bases in the middle. Germline values: CDR1 SGHAT, CDR2 FQNNGV. CDR3 nucleotides: TGTGCCAGCAGCTTCGGTCGTTTGGGGGGACTCCTAAACGTCCTGACTTTC. Residues: CASSFGRLGGLLNVLTF.

This clone was observed a handful of times. At one end the junction does not follow the germline gene, possibly because of a read error. Other DNA sequences in the same sample also yield this CDR3. The gene calls are TRBV29-1 and TRBJ1-1; D is undetermined. The CDR3 spans 15 residues. Germline V CDR1 and CDR2: SQVTM, ANQGSEA. The CDR3: CSVEVLGRKGAEAFF. CDR3 in DNA: TGCAGCGTGGAAGTGTTAGGGAGGAAGGGCGCTGAAGCTTTCTTT.

This clone was counted only a few times. The chain couples TRBV29-1 to TRBJ1-2; D may be TRBD1 (5 bases). This CDR3 has 12 amino acids. Looked up from germline, CDR1 is SQVTM and CDR2 is ANQGSEA. Trimming pared 4 bases from V and 8 bases from J, leaving 14 bases between. The CDR3 sequence is CSVATPGSGYTF. CDR3 in DNA: TGCAGCGTTGCGACTCCAGGGAGCGGCTACACCTTC.

This clone appeared a few times. The chain carries TRBV4-3 and TRBJ1-2; a weak D match, TRBD1 (5 bases). The CDR3 has 14 residues. Trimming shortened V by 5 bases and J by 1 base, and 11 bases separated the two germline ends. The germline CDR1 and CDR2 sequences are LGHNA and YSLEER. The CDR3 loop reads CASSARVLNYGYTF. CDR3 bases: TGCGCCAGCAGCGCCAGGGTTCTTAACTATGGCTACACCTTC.

The rearrangement joins TRBV6-1 to TRBJ2-5, with D perhaps TRBD1 (5 bases). The V end was cut by 5 bases, the J end by 1 base, with 8 bases between. Looked up from germline, CDR1 is MNHNS and CDR2 is SASEGT. The CDR3 loop spans 13 amino acids. The CDR3 region is CASSPQVQETQYF. The CDR3 DNA sequence: TGTGCCAGCAGTCCACAGGTCCAAGAGACCCAGTACTTC.

V usage is TRBV9 and J usage is TRBJ1-2, with D unclear. The CDR3 spans 17 residues. The germline gives CDR1 SGDLS, CDR2 YYNGEE. Trimming pared 4 bases from V and 8 bases from J, leaving 27 bases between. CDR3 DNA sequence: TGTGCCAGCAGCCCCGATCCGGAAGGGCGTTGGGCGGGAGGCTACACCTTC. It specifies CASSPDPEGRWAGGYTF.

This clone was detected only a few times. The genes are TRBV5-1 and TRBJ1-2; weak D call: TRBD1 (5 bases). The germline V gene encodes CDR1 SGHRS and CDR2 YFSETQ. The CDR3 is made up of 15 amino acids. V was clipped by 5 bases and J by 8 bases, with 22 bases between them. In DNA form, the CDR3 reads TGCGCCAGCAGGGCATTTACGACAGAACCTATGGGCTACACCTTC. As protein: CASRAFTTEPMGYTF.

The V gene is TRBV6-1, the J gene TRBJ2-3; unclear D gene. CDR3 length equals 15 residues. V lost 2 bases, J lost 0 bases, and 9 bases lay in between. CDR1 and CDR2 from the germline V gene are MNHNS and SASEGT. In DNA form, the CDR3 reads TGTGCCAGCAGTGAAAGGGTATGGAGCACAGATACGCAGTATTTT. It is translated as CASSERVWSTDTQYF.

This sequence joins TRBV7-9 and TRBJ1-4, with 10 bases that match TRBD1. Unmatched junction bases numbered 4, after V lost 4 bases and J lost 5 bases. The CDR3 has 15 amino acids. Germline lookup yields CDR1 SEHNR and CDR2 FQNEAQ (reference sequence). CDR3 in amino acids: CASSSGTGENEKLFF. The CDR3 coding sequence is TGTGCCAGCAGCTCGGGGACAGGGGAGAATGAAAAACTGTTTTTT. Complete variable domain (other parts from reference TRBV7-9 and TRBJ1-4): DTGVSQNPRHKITKRGQNVTFRCDPISEHNRLYWYRQTLGQGPEFLTYFQNEAQLEKSRLLSDRFSAERPKGSFSTLEIQRTEQGDSAMYLCASSSGTGENEKLFFGSGTQLSVL.

The chain combines TRBV5-1 with TRBJ1-2, with a tentative D call TRBD1 (6 bases). Germline V CDR1 and CDR2: SGHRS, YFSETQ. This CDR3 comprises 16 residues. V lost 5 bases to trimming and J lost 0 bases, with 17 bases between them. The CDR3 reads CASRWRTDSSNYGYTF. In DNA, the CDR3 is TGCGCCAGCAGGTGGAGGACGGACAGCTCTAACTATGGCTACACCTTC.

This chain connects TRBV28 to TRBJ1-4; the D is unclear. V lost 5 bases and J lost 8, with 15 bases in between. The CDR3 has 14 amino acids. Germline CDR1 and CDR2: MDHEN and SYDVKM. The DNA for the CDR3 is TGTGCCAGCAGTACGGCAGGCACGGCCGAAAAACTGTTTTTT. Residues: CASSTAGTAEKLFF.

This chain connects TRBV14 to TRBJ2-1; no clear D gene. The CDR3 has 13 amino acids. Trimming removed 2 bases from V and 0 bases from J, with 2 bases in between. Germline V CDR1 and CDR2: SGHDN, FVKESK. The CDR3 DNA is TGTGCCAGCAGCCAACGCTCCTACAATGAGCAGTTCTTC. Its translation is CASSQRSYNEQFF. The full variable domain, in which reference TRBV14 and TRBJ2-1 provide the parts outside the CDR3, is EAGVTQFPSHSVIEKGQTVTLRCDPISGHDNLYWYRRVMGKEIKFLLHFVKESKQDESGMPNNRFLAERTGGTYSTLKVQPAELEDSGVYFCASSQRSYNEQFFGPGTRLTVL.

The chain carries TRBV10-3 and TRBJ1-1; tentatively, D is TRBD1 (5 bases). V lost 10 bases and J lost 5, with 20 bases in between. This CDR3 is 14 amino acids long. Per the germline V gene, CDR1 is ENHRY and CDR2 is SYGVKD. The CDR3 DNA sequence: TGTGCCAGCAGGGTGCCTCGGGAAGAAACTGAAGCTTTCTTT. This sequence encodes CASRVPREETEAFF.

J is TRBJ1-1 and V is TRBV6-1, with D possibly matching TRBD1 (5 bases). V lost 8 bases and J 7 bases, leaving 17 bases between the germline ends. This CDR3 contains 13 residues. Germline loops: CDR1 MNHNS, CDR2 SASEGT. The CDR3 is CASGKVGDSEAFF. As DNA, the CDR3 is TGTGCCAGCGGGAAAGTCGGAGACAGTGAAGCTTTCTTT.

This clone was seen only a few times. V and J are TRBV7-2 and TRBJ1-1, with unresolved D. Germline assignment: CDR1 SGHTA and CDR2 FQGNSA. There are 12 residues in the CDR3. V was clipped by 4 bases and J by 7 bases, with 10 bases between them. CDR3 sequence reads: CASSSFTVEAFF. For the CDR3, the DNA is TGTGCCAGCAGCTCCTTTACAGTTGAAGCTTTCTTT.